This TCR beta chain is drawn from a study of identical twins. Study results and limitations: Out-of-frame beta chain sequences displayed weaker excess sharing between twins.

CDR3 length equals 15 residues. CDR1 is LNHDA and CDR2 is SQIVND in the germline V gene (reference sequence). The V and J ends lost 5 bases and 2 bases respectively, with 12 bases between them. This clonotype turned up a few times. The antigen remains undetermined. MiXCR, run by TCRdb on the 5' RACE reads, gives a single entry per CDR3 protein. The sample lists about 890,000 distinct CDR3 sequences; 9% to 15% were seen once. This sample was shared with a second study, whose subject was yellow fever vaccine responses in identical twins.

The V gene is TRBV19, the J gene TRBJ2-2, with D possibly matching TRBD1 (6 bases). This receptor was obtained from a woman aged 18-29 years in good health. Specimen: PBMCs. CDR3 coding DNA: TGTGCCAGTAGTGTGGACAGTCTAAACACCGGGGAGCTGTTTTTT. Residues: CASSVDSLNTGELFF. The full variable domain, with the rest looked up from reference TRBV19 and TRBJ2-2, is DGGITQSPKYLFRKEGQNVTLSCEQNLNHDAMYWYRQDPGQGLRLIYYSQIVNDFQKGDIAEGYSVSREKKESFPLTVTSAQKNPTAFYLCASSVDSLNTGELFFGEGSRLTVL.